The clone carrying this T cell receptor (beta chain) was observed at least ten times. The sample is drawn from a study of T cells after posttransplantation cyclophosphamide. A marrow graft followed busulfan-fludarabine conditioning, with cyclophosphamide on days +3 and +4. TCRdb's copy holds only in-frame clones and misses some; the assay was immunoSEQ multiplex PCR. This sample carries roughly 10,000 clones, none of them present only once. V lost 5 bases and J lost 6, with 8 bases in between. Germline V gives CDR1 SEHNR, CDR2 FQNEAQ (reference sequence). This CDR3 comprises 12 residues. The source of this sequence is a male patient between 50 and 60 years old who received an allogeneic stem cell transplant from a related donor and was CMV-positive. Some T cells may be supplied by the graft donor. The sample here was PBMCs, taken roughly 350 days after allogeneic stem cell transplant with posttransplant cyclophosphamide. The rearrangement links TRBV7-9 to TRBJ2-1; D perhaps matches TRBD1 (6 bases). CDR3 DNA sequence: TGTGCCAGCAGCCGAGGGGGCAATGAGCAGTTCTTC. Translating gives CASSRGGNEQFF.